One and the same sample provided the 20 T cell receptor beta chains below, sequenced in a study of cytomegalovirus exposure and HLA in healthy donors. Vbeta (60) and Jbeta (13) primers were used in the PCR. Produced via immunoSEQ multiplex PCR; TCRdb's table is partial and in-frame only. This sample has more than 80,000 clones, with just over 70% found just once. Sequencing used PBMCs. The receptor source for this set is a boy between 10 and 17 years old in good health and CMV-seronegative.

The rearrangement links TRBV30 to TRBJ2-3; 8 bases fit TRBD2. The trim removed 5 bases at V and 5 bases at J, leaving 18 bases unmatched. This CDR3 contains 17 residues. Looked up from germline, CDR1 is GTSNPN and CDR2 is SVGIG (reference sequence). The CDR3 DNA reads TGTGCCTGGCTGGGTCCAACTAGCGGACCCGGAGGAGATACGCAGTATTTT. As protein: CAWLGPTSGPGGDTQYF.

The chain carries TRBV2 and TRBJ2-1; no clear D gene. Per germline, CDR1 SNHLY and CDR2 FYNNEI. This CDR3 is 10 amino acids long. Trimming took off 8 bases at V and 5 bases at J, with 4 bases between the two ends. The CDR3 loop reads CASQNNEQFF. The CDR3 DNA reads TGTGCCAGCCAAAACAATGAGCAGTTCTTC.

The chain combines TRBV7-2 with TRBJ1-5; D is ambiguous. The CDR3 runs to 13 residues. Trimming removed 10 bases at V and 3 bases at J, with 13 bases between. Germline V gene sequence: CDR1 SGHTA, CDR2 FQGNSA. CDR3 bases: TGTGCCACCGCTCAAAGCTACAATCAGCCCCAGCATTTT. This sequence encodes CATAQSYNQPQHF.

V gene TRBV27 combines with J gene TRBJ2-7; maybe TRBD1 (6 bases). The CDR3 sequence is 14 residues long. The V and J ends lost 2 bases and 2 bases respectively, with 10 bases between them. The V gene's germline CDR1 is MNHEY and CDR2 SMNVEV (reference sequence). The CDR3 region is CASSLEGGPYEQYF. The CDR3 DNA reads as TGTGCCAGCAGTTTAGAAGGGGGTCCCTACGAGCAGTACTTC.

The chain combines TRBV7-2 with TRBJ2-2, with 7 bases fitting TRBD2. The CDR3 spans 15 residues. V trimming: 5 bases; J trimming: 5 bases; junction bases outside the gene matches: 8. Per the germline V gene, CDR1 is SGHTA and CDR2 is FQGNSA. This CDR3 is CASSPPGLRTGELFF. The CDR3 DNA follows: TGTGCCAGCAGCCCCCCGGGACTAAGGACCGGGGAGCTGTTTTTT.

This clone was picked up a small number of times. V is TRBV30 and J is TRBJ1-2, with 7 bases that match TRBD1. V shed 7 bases and J 4 bases; nucleotides not matched to a gene: 6. Germline V gene lookup returns CDR1 GTSNPN and CDR2 SVGIG (reference sequence). The CDR3 totals 12 residues. CDR3 nucleotides: TGTGCCTCGAAACAGGGGACCTATGGCTACACCTTC. Translating gives CASKQGTYGYTF.

This clone was seen a few times. DNA of the CDR3: TGTGCCAGCAGCGAGCATAGGACAGACGAGGACGAGCAGTACTTC. As protein: CASSEHRTDEDEQYF. The chain uses TRBV2 and TRBJ2-7, with D possibly being TRBD1 (6 bases). Germline V lookup: CDR1 SNHLY, CDR2 FYNNEI. CDR3 length equals 15 residues. V gave up 6 bases and J gave up 5 bases, with 20 bases separating them.

This clone came up once. The V and J genes are TRBV28 and TRBJ2-1; tentative D call: TRBD1 (6 bases). The germline V and J ends were trimmed by 5 bases and 2 bases, with 13 bases remaining between them. The CDR3 is made up of 15 amino acids. Germline CDR1 and CDR2: MDHEN and SYDVKM. Here the CDR3 reads CASSRTGQPYNEQFF. As DNA, the CDR3 is TGTGCCAGCAGTAGAACTGGACAGCCCTACAATGAGCAGTTCTTC.

The chain recombines TRBV5-4 with TRBJ2-7; 10 nucleotides align to TRBD1. J was trimmed by 2 bases and V by 4 bases; bases with no gene match: 0. The CDR3 is 13 residues long. Germline lookup yields CDR1 SGHNT and CDR2 YYREEE (reference sequence). DNA of the CDR3: TGTGCCAGCAGCGGACAGGGGGCCTACGAGCAGTACTTC. Amino acids: CASSGQGAYEQYF.

The chain has TRBV11-2 and TRBJ1-4; 11 bases fit TRBD1. The CDR3 has 17 amino acids. The trim removed 4 bases at V and 8 bases at J, leaving 12 bases unmatched. Germline assignment: CDR1 SGHAT and CDR2 FQNNGV. CDR3 coding DNA: TGTGCCAGCAGCTCCTGGACAGGGGGCGGCGGGTGGGAAAAACTGTTTTTT. Protein sequence: CASSSWTGGGGWEKLFF.

The chain employs TRBV7-3 and TRBJ2-5, with D perhaps TRBD1 (5 bases). The germline gives CDR1 SGHTA, CDR2 FQGTGA. The CDR3 covers 13 residues. V lost 5 bases to trimming and J lost 5 bases, with 12 bases between them. CDR3 loop: CASSPGSGETQYF. The CDR3, as DNA: TGTGCCAGCAGCCCAGGGTCCGGGGAGACCCAGTACTTC.

The gene calls are TRBV20-1 and TRBJ1-2, with D unresolved. Germline V gene lookup returns CDR1 DFQATT and CDR2 SNEGSKA (reference sequence). Trimming removed 5 bases from V and 4 bases from J, with 5 bases in between. CDR3 length: 10 residues. The CDR3 protein is CSAYSYGYTF. As DNA, the CDR3 is TGCAGTGCTTACAGCTATGGCTACACCTTC.

The chain links TRBV19 to TRBJ1-2; TRBD1 matches 12 bases. Per germline, CDR1 LNHDA and CDR2 SQIVND (reference sequence). Trimming cost V 7 bases and J 4 bases; bases outside gene matches: 19. The CDR3 consists of 19 residues. CDR3 in DNA: TGTGCCAGTACTAAGGGGAGATCCGGGACAGGGGGCATTTTCTATGGCTACACCTTC. Translated, it gives CASTKGRSGTGGIFYGYTF.

V is TRBV7-8 and J is TRBJ2-5; 11 bases line up with TRBD2. This CDR3 contains 17 residues. Germline CDR1 SGHVS, CDR2 FQNEAQ. V dropped 5 bases and J dropped 5; count of bases not matched to a gene: 13. The CDR3 reads CASSKDLAGGHWETQYF. DNA for the CDR3: TGTGCCAGCAGCAAAGACTTAGCGGGGGGGCACTGGGAGACCCAGTACTTC. The whole variable domain, filled in from reference TRBV7-8 and TRBJ2-5, reads GAGVSQSPRYKVAKRGQDVALRCDPISGHVSLFWYQQALGQGPEFLTYFQNEAQLDKSGLPSDRFFAERPEGSVSTLKIQRTQQEDSAVYLCASSKDLAGGHWETQYFGPGTRLLVL.

V usage is TRBV5-6 and J usage is TRBJ1-1, with D perhaps TRBD1 (6 bases). CDR1 and CDR2 (germline): SGHDT, YYEEEE. Trimming pared 5 bases from V and 8 bases from J, leaving 31 bases between. This CDR3 is built from 18 residues. The CDR3 loop reads CASSQRTAARWKGREAFF. The CDR3 DNA reads as TGTGCCAGCAGTCAGAGGACAGCTGCGCGATGGAAAGGGCGAGAAGCTTTCTTT.

This clone was recorded once. The chain carries TRBV19 and TRBJ1-1; 7 bases line up with TRBD1. The CDR3 extends over 14 amino acids. Per the germline V gene, CDR1 is LNHDA and CDR2 is SQIVND (reference sequence). J lost 5 bases, V lost 5 bases, and 8 bases had no gene match. Here the CDR3 reads CASSAPTGTTEAFF. The CDR3 DNA reads TGTGCCAGTAGTGCCCCGACAGGGACGACTGAAGCTTTCTTT. The full variable domain, rest sourced from reference TRBV19 and TRBJ1-1, is DGGITQSPKYLFRKEGQNVTLSCEQNLNHDAMYWYRQDPGQGLRLIYYSQIVNDFQKGDIAEGYSVSREKKESFPLTVTSAQKNPTAFYLCASSAPTGTTEAFFGQGTRLTVV.

This clone appeared a single time. The chain joins TRBV5-6 to TRBJ2-1, with D possibly matching TRBD1 (6 bases). V was clipped by 0 bases and J by 4 bases, with 11 bases between them. Germline loops: CDR1 SGHDT, CDR2 YYEEEE. This CDR3 contains 15 residues. CDR3 protein: CASSLGAGTYNEQFF. The CDR3 region has the DNA TGTGCCAGCAGCTTGGGTGCCGGGACATACAATGAGCAGTTCTTC. Looking up the rest from reference TRBV5-6 and TRBJ2-1 gives the full variable domain: DAGVTQSPTHLIKTRGQQVTLRCSPKSGHDTVSWYQQALGQGPQFIFQYYEEEERQRGNFPDRFSGHQFPNYSSELNVNALLLGDSALYLCASSLGAGTYNEQFFGPGTRLTVL.

This clone was picked up one time. The V call is TRBV5-4, the J call TRBJ2-7; 10 bases align to TRBD1. The CDR3 is 18 amino acids. Losses at the gene ends were 3 bases for V and 3 bases for J; bases not matched to a gene: 15. From germline, CDR1 is SGHNT and CDR2 YYREEE (reference sequence). The CDR3: CASSYVGMTGTGDYEQYF. As DNA, the CDR3 is TGTGCCAGCAGCTACGTGGGGATGACCGGGACAGGGGACTACGAGCAGTACTTC.

V and J are TRBV5-3 and TRBJ2-3; D gene ambiguous. TRBV5-3 is placed among ORFs of uncertain function. The CDR3 has 15 residues. Trimming left V 0 bases short and J 2 bases short, with 10 bases between. For the CDR3, the DNA is TGTGCCAGAAGCTTGGACGGAGAGGTCACAGATACGCAGTATTTT. Translated, it gives CARSLDGEVTDTQYF.

This clone was picked up a small number of times. CDR3 in amino acids: CASSSQKRDKNTGELFF. CDR3 DNA sequence: TGTGCCAGCAGCAGCCAAAAGCGGGATAAGAACACCGGGGAGCTGTTTTTT. This chain uses TRBV9 with TRBJ2-2; 7 nucleotides align to TRBD2. This CDR3 region has 17 residues. Trimming removed 4 bases from V and 1 base from J; junction bases left unmatched: 10. Germline CDR1 reads SGDLS; CDR2 reads YYNGEE.